Below, one T cell receptor (beta chain) is given with its context. Its specificity is unknown. The CDR3 extends over 13 amino acids. V lost 1 base, J lost 12 bases, and 10 bases lay in between. The V gene's germline CDR1 is SGHVS and CDR2 FQNEAQ. This specimen belongs to a study of cytomegalovirus exposure and HLA in healthy donors. Study-level information: About 85 million unique TCRs from HLA-typed donors were held in an early release of data. General observations from the study: Association with HLA alleles at 0.05 false discovery rate was found for 16,951 TCR beta sequences in a later analysis.

The PCR contained 60 Vbeta and 13 Jbeta primers. Clones were sequenced by immunoSEQ multiplex PCR, and TCRdb holds only the in-frame ones, with some missing. The table lists some 150,000 clones, almost 85% of them singletons. The genes are TRBV7-8 and TRBJ2-6; D unclear. The sequence derives from a woman aged 35 to 49 in good health and CMV-seronegative. Source material: PBMCs. CDR3 in DNA: TGTGCCAGCAGCTTAGACAGCCTTGGCGTCCTGACTTTC. It translates to CASSLDSLGVLTF.